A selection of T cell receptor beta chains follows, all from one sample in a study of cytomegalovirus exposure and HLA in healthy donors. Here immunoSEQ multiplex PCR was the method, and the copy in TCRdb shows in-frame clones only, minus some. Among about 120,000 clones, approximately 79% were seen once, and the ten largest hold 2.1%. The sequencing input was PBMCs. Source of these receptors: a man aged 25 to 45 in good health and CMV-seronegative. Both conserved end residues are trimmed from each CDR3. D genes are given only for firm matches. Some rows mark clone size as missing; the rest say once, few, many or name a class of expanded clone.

cdr3_aa: ASSAGGTTNYGYT
j_call: TRBJ1-2
clone_size: .
d_call: .
v_call: TRBV9

cdr3_aa: ASSIPGAPSGYT
j_call: TRBJ1-2
clone_size: .
d_call: .
v_call: TRBV19

cdr3_aa: ASSFVGTGREKLF
j_call: TRBJ1-4
clone_size: .
d_call: TRBD1
v_call: TRBV28

cdr3_aa: ASSIGWGRGSQPQH
j_call: TRBJ1-5
clone_size: once
d_call: TRBD1
v_call: TRBV19

cdr3_aa: ASSPRIMAARGYGYT
j_call: TRBJ1-2
clone_size: .
d_call: .
v_call: TRBV7-9

cdr3_aa: ASSIDGSPHTQY
j_call: TRBJ2-3
clone_size: many
d_call: .
v_call: TRBV19

cdr3_aa: AGRTGDSYEQY
j_call: TRBJ2-7
clone_size: .
d_call: TRBD1
v_call: TRBV2

cdr3_aa: AWSVQGNTEAF
j_call: TRBJ1-1
clone_size: once
d_call: .
v_call: TRBV30

cdr3_aa: ASRLGQVSNQPQH
j_call: TRBJ1-5
clone_size: once
d_call: TRBD1
v_call: TRBV27

cdr3_aa: ASSEWTGGNQPQH
j_call: TRBJ1-5
clone_size: .
d_call: TRBD1
v_call: TRBV6-1

cdr3_aa: ASSIRVQGLTEAF
j_call: TRBJ1-1
clone_size: .
d_call: .
v_call: TRBV19

cdr3_aa: ASSPTGGYTEAF
j_call: TRBJ1-1
clone_size: .
d_call: TRBD1
v_call: TRBV2

cdr3_aa: AINWGGSYEQY
j_call: TRBJ2-7
clone_size: .
d_call: TRBD2
v_call: TRBV6-6

cdr3_aa: ASSPSWREGSEKLF
j_call: TRBJ1-4
clone_size: .
d_call: .
v_call: TRBV7-8

cdr3_aa: ASSSSTGNLWTQY
j_call: TRBJ2-5
clone_size: few
d_call: .
v_call: TRBV11-2

cdr3_aa: ASSLGRSGNTIY
j_call: TRBJ1-3
clone_size: .
d_call: .
v_call: TRBV7-8

cdr3_aa: ASSRRQGIDDGELF
j_call: TRBJ2-2
clone_size: few
d_call: TRBD1
v_call: TRBV28

cdr3_aa: ASSLAALAGGPGDTQY
j_call: TRBJ2-3
clone_size: few
d_call: TRBD2
v_call: TRBV5-6

cdr3_aa: ASSLDRGHEQF
j_call: TRBJ2-1
clone_size: once
d_call: TRBD1
v_call: TRBV27

cdr3_aa: ASSSTGAFNEKLF
j_call: TRBJ1-4
clone_size: .
d_call: TRBD1
v_call: TRBV7-2

cdr3_aa: ASSYRGKLF
j_call: TRBJ1-4
clone_size: .
d_call: .
v_call: TRBV6-5

cdr3_aa: ASRYDRGRADTQY
j_call: TRBJ2-3
clone_size: .
d_call: TRBD1
v_call: TRBV5-6

cdr3_aa: ASTGAGLAGLGEQF
j_call: TRBJ2-1
clone_size: .
d_call: TRBD2
v_call: TRBV28

cdr3_aa: ASSQDWTGENTIY
j_call: TRBJ1-3
clone_size: .
d_call: TRBD1
v_call: TRBV4-3

cdr3_aa: ASSEEEGLNIQY
j_call: TRBJ2-4
clone_size: few
d_call: .
v_call: TRBV2

cdr3_aa: ASSLPTVSGYT
j_call: TRBJ1-2
clone_size: .
d_call: .
v_call: TRBV5-1

cdr3_aa: ASSLRSYNEQF
j_call: TRBJ2-1
clone_size: .
d_call: .
v_call: TRBV6-5

cdr3_aa: ANPSSRGRTDTQY
j_call: TRBJ2-3
clone_size: .
d_call: .
v_call: TRBV28

cdr3_aa: ASSEVGQGPQH
j_call: TRBJ1-5
clone_size: .
d_call: .
v_call: TRBV6-1

cdr3_aa: ASSYGQGSDTQY
j_call: TRBJ2-3
clone_size: .
d_call: TRBD1
v_call: TRBV7-9

cdr3_aa: ASSGEPNSPLH
j_call: TRBJ1-6
clone_size: .
d_call: .
v_call: TRBV2

cdr3_aa: SGHWGTQY
j_call: TRBJ2-3
clone_size: .
d_call: .
v_call: TRBV20-1

cdr3_aa: ASSFQGGYEQY
j_call: TRBJ2-7
clone_size: .
d_call: .
v_call: TRBV5-1

cdr3_aa: ASSSSLATSLRTRDTQY
j_call: TRBJ2-3
clone_size: .
d_call: .
v_call: TRBV13

cdr3_aa: ASSLGAEQF
j_call: TRBJ2-1
clone_size: .
d_call: .
v_call: TRBV27

cdr3_aa: ASSPFANSGDDNEQF
j_call: TRBJ2-1
clone_size: .
d_call: TRBD2
v_call: TRBV4-2

cdr3_aa: ASSLRGSGNTIY
j_call: TRBJ1-3
clone_size: .
d_call: .
v_call: TRBV28

cdr3_aa: ASSLSIRSREKLF
j_call: TRBJ1-4
clone_size: .
d_call: .
v_call: TRBV11-2

cdr3_aa: ASSPGWSSGNTIY
j_call: TRBJ1-3
clone_size: .
d_call: .
v_call: TRBV6-5

cdr3_aa: ASGGVLSSYNEQF
j_call: TRBJ2-1
clone_size: few
d_call: .
v_call: TRBV7-2

cdr3_aa: ASSLRGRTEAF
j_call: TRBJ1-1
clone_size: .
d_call: .
v_call: TRBV5-8

cdr3_aa: ASSARGPGELF
j_call: TRBJ2-2
clone_size: .
d_call: TRBD1
v_call: TRBV5-6

cdr3_aa: AWSVRGQFNQPQH
j_call: TRBJ1-5
clone_size: .
d_call: .
v_call: TRBV30

cdr3_aa: ASSLRDRSLRAEAF
j_call: TRBJ1-1
clone_size: .
d_call: TRBD1
v_call: TRBV7-2

cdr3_aa: ASSEMRDSNYEQY
j_call: TRBJ2-7
clone_size: once
d_call: TRBD1
v_call: TRBV6-1

cdr3_aa: ASSPGTANTEAF
j_call: TRBJ1-1
clone_size: .
d_call: TRBD1
v_call: TRBV19

cdr3_aa: ASSLSRGKEQF
j_call: TRBJ2-1
clone_size: .
d_call: TRBD1
v_call: TRBV5-1